The rows below give T cell receptor beta chains drawn from one sample of a study of shared clonotypes between healthy human individuals. Profiling relied on immunoSEQ multiplex PCR, and the TCRdb table lists in-frame clones only, not all of them. The table includes a few hundred thousand clones, around three quarters detected once. The sample was PBMCs. The receptor source for this set is a woman in her forties in good health. Some clones in this sample may be carry-over from other donors' samples. Both conserved end residues are part of each CDR3. Fields, in order: V gene, D gene, clone size, J gene, CDR3 DNA, CDR3 protein. The D gene is left open where the match is weak. Size tells how often a clone was seen (once, few, many) or the class of an expanded clone, and some rows leave it out.

v_gene: TRBV11-3
d_gene: TRBD2
abundance: -
j_gene: TRBJ2-2
CDR3nt: TGTGCCAGCAGCTTTTTGCGGGAGGGCGGGGAGCTGTTTTTT
CDR3aa: CASSFLREGGELFF

v_gene: TRBV28
d_gene: -
abundance: many
j_gene: TRBJ1-5
CDR3nt: TGTGCCAGCAGGGCCCCGGGGAGAAATCAGCCCCAGCATTTT
CDR3aa: CASRAPGRNQPQHF

v_gene: TRBV11-2
d_gene: -
abundance: -
j_gene: TRBJ1-1
CDR3nt: TGTGCCAGCAGCTTAGAAGGGACAATGAACACTGAAGCTTTCTTT
CDR3aa: CASSLEGTMNTEAFF

v_gene: TRBV7-6
d_gene: -
abundance: many
j_gene: TRBJ2-2
CDR3nt: TGTGCCAGCAGCTCCCACGAGAACACCGGGGAGCTGTTTTTT
CDR3aa: CASSSHENTGELFF

v_gene: TRBV28
d_gene: -
abundance: -
j_gene: TRBJ1-5
CDR3nt: TGTGCCAGCAGTCCGACATGGGGCCTGGGAAATCAGCCCCAGCATTTT
CDR3aa: CASSPTWGLGNQPQHF

v_gene: TRBV18
d_gene: TRBD2
abundance: -
j_gene: TRBJ2-2
CDR3nt: TGTGCCAGCTCACCACAACGCGGGAGGGCCACCGGGGAGCTGTTTTTT
CDR3aa: CASSPQRGRATGELFF

v_gene: TRBV7-9
d_gene: TRBD2
abundance: once
j_gene: TRBJ2-3
CDR3nt: TGTGCCAGCAGCTCGGCTACCGCTAGCGGGATGACAGATACGCAGTATTTT
CDR3aa: CASSSATASGMTDTQYF

v_gene: TRBV27
d_gene: -
abundance: -
j_gene: TRBJ2-1
CDR3nt: TGTGCCAGCAGTTTAGGGTACGGGGAGGTCTTCGATGAGCAGTTCTTC
CDR3aa: CASSLGYGEVFDEQFF

v_gene: TRBV5-4
d_gene: TRBD1
abundance: few
j_gene: TRBJ1-4
CDR3nt: TGTGCCAGCAGCGTTCGGACAGGGGGTGCGGAAAAACTGTTTTTT
CDR3aa: CASSVRTGGAEKLFF

v_gene: TRBV19
d_gene: -
abundance: -
j_gene: TRBJ1-2
CDR3nt: TGTGCCAGTAGTATCCACCGACTGGGACCTAACTATGGCTACACCTTC
CDR3aa: CASSIHRLGPNYGYTF

v_gene: TRBV19
d_gene: -
abundance: once
j_gene: TRBJ2-5
CDR3nt: TGTGCCAGTAGTATCGGTGGGGGTAAAGAGACCCAGTACTTC
CDR3aa: CASSIGGGKETQYF

v_gene: TRBV6-4
d_gene: TRBD2
abundance: -
j_gene: TRBJ2-1
CDR3nt: TGTGCCAGCAGTCCCCGGGAGGGCCCCTACAATGAGCAGTTCTTC
CDR3aa: CASSPREGPYNEQFF

v_gene: TRBV2
d_gene: TRBD1
abundance: many
j_gene: TRBJ1-2
CDR3nt: TGTGCCAGCAGTGAACCGGGACAGGGGGTCTATGGCTACACCTTC
CDR3aa: CASSEPGQGVYGYTF

v_gene: TRBV7-3
d_gene: -
abundance: -
j_gene: TRBJ2-7
CDR3nt: TGTGCCAGCAGCCTAGATGGGGGGCGCGAGCAGTACTTC
CDR3aa: CASSLDGGREQYF

v_gene: TRBV28
d_gene: -
abundance: -
j_gene: TRBJ2-1
CDR3nt: TGTGCCAGCAGTTTAAGGCTAGCCTACAATGAGCAGTTCTTC
CDR3aa: CASSLRLAYNEQFF

v_gene: TRBV19
d_gene: TRBD2
abundance: -
j_gene: TRBJ2-7
CDR3nt: TGTGCCAGTACCCCTAGCGGGGGAGGAAGTATCGAGCAGTACTTC
CDR3aa: CASTPSGGGSIEQYF

v_gene: TRBV28
d_gene: TRBD2
abundance: -
j_gene: TRBJ2-7
CDR3nt: TGTGCCAGCAGCTTTAGCGGGGCCAGCTCCTACGAGCAGTACTTC
CDR3aa: CASSFSGASSYEQYF

v_gene: TRBV10-3
d_gene: TRBD2
abundance: -
j_gene: TRBJ2-3
CDR3nt: TGTGCCATCAGTGATGGCACTAGCGGGATCACAGATACGCAGTATTTT
CDR3aa: CAISDGTSGITDTQYF

v_gene: TRBV2
d_gene: -
abundance: -
j_gene: TRBJ1-4
CDR3nt: TGTGCCAGCCGAACCGAGGAAAAACTGTTTTTT
CDR3aa: CASRTEEKLFF

v_gene: TRBV19
d_gene: TRBD1
abundance: -
j_gene: TRBJ1-1
CDR3nt: TGTGCCAGTAGTAAGCAGGGGGACACTGAAGCTTTCTTT
CDR3aa: CASSKQGDTEAFF

v_gene: TRBV6-1
d_gene: TRBD1
abundance: -
j_gene: TRBJ2-5
CDR3nt: TGTGCCAGCAGTGAAGGTACCGCAGGGGGCTTGGAGACCCAGTACTTC
CDR3aa: CASSEGTAGGLETQYF

v_gene: TRBV6-5
d_gene: TRBD2
abundance: -
j_gene: TRBJ2-1
CDR3nt: TGTGCCAGCAGGAAGGGACTAGTGAGCAATGAGCAGTTCTTC
CDR3aa: CASRKGLVSNEQFF

v_gene: TRBV25-1
d_gene: TRBD1
abundance: -
j_gene: TRBJ2-7
CDR3nt: TGTGCCAGCAGTGATGCGGACAGGGACGACTACGAGCAGTACTTC
CDR3aa: CASSDADRDDYEQYF

v_gene: TRBV7-9
d_gene: TRBD2
abundance: -
j_gene: TRBJ2-1
CDR3nt: TGTGCCAGCAGCCTAGTAGCGGGTGAGCAGTTCTTC
CDR3aa: CASSLVAGEQFF

v_gene: TRBV28
d_gene: TRBD1
abundance: -
j_gene: TRBJ2-5
CDR3nt: TGTGCCAGCAGTTATCCCCTTTCGGGACAGGACCAAGAGACCCAGTACTTC
CDR3aa: CASSYPLSGQDQETQYF

v_gene: TRBV5-1
d_gene: -
abundance: -
j_gene: TRBJ2-7
CDR3nt: TGCGCCAGCAGCTTGGAGGCGGGACAGATCTACGAGCAGTACTTC
CDR3aa: CASSLEAGQIYEQYF

v_gene: TRBV28
d_gene: -
abundance: -
j_gene: TRBJ1-2
CDR3nt: TGTGCCAGCAGCTTTACAGGAGTCTATGGCTACACCTTC
CDR3aa: CASSFTGVYGYTF

v_gene: TRBV28
d_gene: TRBD1
abundance: -
j_gene: TRBJ1-2
CDR3nt: TGTGCCAGCAGCCGCTCCGGGACAGACCATGGCTACACCTTC
CDR3aa: CASSRSGTDHGYTF

v_gene: TRBV29-1
d_gene: TRBD1
abundance: -
j_gene: TRBJ2-5
CDR3nt: TGCAGCGTACAGGGGCCAGAGACCCAGTACTTC
CDR3aa: CSVQGPETQYF

v_gene: TRBV5-4
d_gene: TRBD2
abundance: -
j_gene: TRBJ2-5
CDR3nt: TGTGCCAGCAGCGCACGACTAGCCGAGGAGACCCAGTACTTC
CDR3aa: CASSARLAEETQYF

v_gene: TRBV7-9
d_gene: -
abundance: -
j_gene: TRBJ2-1
CDR3nt: TGTGCCAGCAGCTTAGGTGGGGCAAGGGAGCAGTTCTTC
CDR3aa: CASSLGGAREQFF

v_gene: TRBV30
d_gene: -
abundance: few
j_gene: TRBJ2-3
CDR3nt: TGTGCCTGGAGTATCCCAACCCCCGGGACCGGGCGGCCAGATACGCAGTATTTT
CDR3aa: CAWSIPTPGTGRPDTQYF

v_gene: TRBV7-9
d_gene: -
abundance: -
j_gene: TRBJ1-6
CDR3nt: TGTGCCAGCAGCTTATCAAGTACACCCCTCCACTTT
CDR3aa: CASSLSSTPLHF

v_gene: TRBV5-1
d_gene: -
abundance: -
j_gene: TRBJ1-4
CDR3nt: TGCGCCAGCAGCTTGGGACAGGTAGAGGGTGAAAAACTGTTTTTT
CDR3aa: CASSLGQVEGEKLFF

v_gene: TRBV28
d_gene: -
abundance: -
j_gene: TRBJ1-3
CDR3nt: TGTGCCAGCAGTTTGTTAGCTGGAAACACCATATATTTT
CDR3aa: CASSLLAGNTIYF

v_gene: TRBV27
d_gene: -
abundance: -
j_gene: TRBJ2-2
CDR3nt: TGTGCCAGCAGTTCCCCCGATAGGAACGGGGAGCTGTTTTTT
CDR3aa: CASSSPDRNGELFF

v_gene: TRBV4-1
d_gene: -
abundance: -
j_gene: TRBJ2-7
CDR3nt: TGCGCCAGCAGCCAAGAAGGCGGCAACTACGAGCAGTACTTC
CDR3aa: CASSQEGGNYEQYF

v_gene: TRBV5-4
d_gene: -
abundance: -
j_gene: TRBJ1-1
CDR3nt: TGTGCCAGCAGCTTGGACACCTTTGGGGACACTGAAGCTTTCTTT
CDR3aa: CASSLDTFGDTEAFF

v_gene: TRBV6-1
d_gene: -
abundance: -
j_gene: TRBJ1-2
CDR3nt: TGTGCCAGCAGCATGGACAGTCGAGCTAACTATGGCTACACCTTC
CDR3aa: CASSMDSRANYGYTF

v_gene: TRBV5-5
d_gene: -
abundance: -
j_gene: TRBJ2-7
CDR3nt: TGTGCCAGCAGCTTGGAAGGGGCCCCCTACGAGCAGTACTTC
CDR3aa: CASSLEGAPYEQYF

v_gene: TRBV7-2
d_gene: TRBD1
abundance: many
j_gene: TRBJ1-2
CDR3nt: TGTGCCAGCAGCCGGACAGGGGGTAACTATGGCTACACCTTC
CDR3aa: CASSRTGGNYGYTF

v_gene: TRBV6-1
d_gene: TRBD1
abundance: -
j_gene: TRBJ2-2
CDR3nt: TGTGCCAGCAGCTGGGACAGGGCGGTAGCCGGGGAGCTGTTTTTT
CDR3aa: CASSWDRAVAGELFF

v_gene: TRBV19
d_gene: TRBD1
abundance: few
j_gene: TRBJ2-7
CDR3nt: TGTGCCAGTAGTCCAGGGACAGGGGGCTCCTACGAGCAGTACTTC
CDR3aa: CASSPGTGGSYEQYF

v_gene: TRBV2
d_gene: -
abundance: -
j_gene: TRBJ2-1
CDR3nt: TGTGCCAGCAGTGTGGGGGGAGCGAGCGATGAGCAGTTCTTC
CDR3aa: CASSVGGASDEQFF

v_gene: TRBV29-1
d_gene: TRBD2
abundance: -
j_gene: TRBJ2-2
CDR3nt: TGCAGCGTTGGGGCTAGCGGTTACACCGGGGAGCTGTTTTTT
CDR3aa: CSVGASGYTGELFF

v_gene: TRBV5-1
d_gene: -
abundance: -
j_gene: TRBJ1-2
CDR3nt: TGCGCCAGCAGCTTGGCTGCGGGGGCCACTGGAGGCTACACCTTC
CDR3aa: CASSLAAGATGGYTF

v_gene: TRBV11-2
d_gene: -
abundance: -
j_gene: TRBJ1-3
CDR3nt: TGTGCCAGCAGCCGACAGTACCGAAGCTCTGGAAACACCATATATTTT
CDR3aa: CASSRQYRSSGNTIYF